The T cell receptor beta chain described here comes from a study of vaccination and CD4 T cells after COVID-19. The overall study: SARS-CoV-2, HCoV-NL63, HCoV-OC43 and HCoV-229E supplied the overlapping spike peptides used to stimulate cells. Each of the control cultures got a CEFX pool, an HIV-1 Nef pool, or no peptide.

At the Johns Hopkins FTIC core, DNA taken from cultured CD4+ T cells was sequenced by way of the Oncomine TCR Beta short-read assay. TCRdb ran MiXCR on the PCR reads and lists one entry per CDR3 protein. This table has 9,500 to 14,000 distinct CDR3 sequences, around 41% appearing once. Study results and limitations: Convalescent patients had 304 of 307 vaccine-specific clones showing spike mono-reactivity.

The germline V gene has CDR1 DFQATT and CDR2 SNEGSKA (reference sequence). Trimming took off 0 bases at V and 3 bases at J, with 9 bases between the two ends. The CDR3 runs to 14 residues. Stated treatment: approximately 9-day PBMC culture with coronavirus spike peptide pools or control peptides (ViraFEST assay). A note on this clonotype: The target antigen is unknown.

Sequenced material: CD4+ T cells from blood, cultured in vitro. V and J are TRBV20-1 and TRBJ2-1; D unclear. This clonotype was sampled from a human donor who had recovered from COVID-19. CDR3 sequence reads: CSARDPVGYNEQFF. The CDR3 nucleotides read TGCAGTGCTAGAGACCCCGTGGGCTACAATGAGCAGTTCTTC.